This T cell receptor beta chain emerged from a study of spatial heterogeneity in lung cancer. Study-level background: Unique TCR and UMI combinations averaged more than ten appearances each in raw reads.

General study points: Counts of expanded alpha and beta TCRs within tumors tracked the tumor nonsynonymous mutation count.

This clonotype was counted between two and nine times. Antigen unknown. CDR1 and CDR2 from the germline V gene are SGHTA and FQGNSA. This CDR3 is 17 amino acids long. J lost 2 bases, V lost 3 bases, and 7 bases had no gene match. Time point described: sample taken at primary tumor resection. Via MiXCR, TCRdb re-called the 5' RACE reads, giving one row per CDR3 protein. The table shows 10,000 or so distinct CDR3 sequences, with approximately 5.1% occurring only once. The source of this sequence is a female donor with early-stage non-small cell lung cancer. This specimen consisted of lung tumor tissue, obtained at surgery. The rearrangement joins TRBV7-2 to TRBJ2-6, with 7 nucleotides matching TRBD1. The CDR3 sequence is CASSFQRGLTGANVLTF. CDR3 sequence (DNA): TGTGCCAGCAGCTTCCAGAGGGGGCTCACTGGGGCCAACGTCCTGACTTTC. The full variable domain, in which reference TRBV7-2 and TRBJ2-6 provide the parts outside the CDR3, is GAGVSQSPSNKVTEKGKDVELRCDPISGHTALYWYRQSLGQGLEFLIYFQGNSAPDKSGLPSDRFSAERTGGSVSTLTIQRTQQEDSAVYLCASSFQRGLTGANVLTFGAGSRLTVL.